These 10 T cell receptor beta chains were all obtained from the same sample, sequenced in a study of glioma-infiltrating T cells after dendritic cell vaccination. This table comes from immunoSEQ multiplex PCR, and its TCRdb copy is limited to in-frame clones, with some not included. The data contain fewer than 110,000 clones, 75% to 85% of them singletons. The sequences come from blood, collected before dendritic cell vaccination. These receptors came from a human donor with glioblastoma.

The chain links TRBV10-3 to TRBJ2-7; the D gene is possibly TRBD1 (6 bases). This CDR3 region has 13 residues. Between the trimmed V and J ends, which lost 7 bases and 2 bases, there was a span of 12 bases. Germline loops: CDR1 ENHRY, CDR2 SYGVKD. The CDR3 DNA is TGTGCCATCACATCAGGACAGACCTACGAGCAGTACTTC. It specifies CAITSGQTYEQYF.

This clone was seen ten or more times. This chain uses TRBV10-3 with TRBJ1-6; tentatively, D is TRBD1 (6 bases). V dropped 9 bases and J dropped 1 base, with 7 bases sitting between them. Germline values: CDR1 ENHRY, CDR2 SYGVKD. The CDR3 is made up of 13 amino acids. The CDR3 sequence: CAIQGSYNSPLHF. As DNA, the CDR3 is TGTGCCATTCAGGGGTCCTATAATTCACCCCTCCACTTT.

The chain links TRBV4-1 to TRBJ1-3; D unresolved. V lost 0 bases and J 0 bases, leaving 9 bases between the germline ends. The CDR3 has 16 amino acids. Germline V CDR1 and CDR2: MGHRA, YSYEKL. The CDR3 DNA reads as TGCGCCAGCAGCCAAGAAAGGAGAGTCTCTGGAAACACCATATATTTT. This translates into CASSQERRVSGNTIYF.

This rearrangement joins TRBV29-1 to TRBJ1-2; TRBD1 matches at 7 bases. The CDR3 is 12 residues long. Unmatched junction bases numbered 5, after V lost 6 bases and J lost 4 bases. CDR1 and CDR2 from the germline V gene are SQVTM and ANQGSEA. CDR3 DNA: TGCAGCGTCCGACAGGGTCCCTATGGCTACACCTTC. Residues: CSVRQGPYGYTF.

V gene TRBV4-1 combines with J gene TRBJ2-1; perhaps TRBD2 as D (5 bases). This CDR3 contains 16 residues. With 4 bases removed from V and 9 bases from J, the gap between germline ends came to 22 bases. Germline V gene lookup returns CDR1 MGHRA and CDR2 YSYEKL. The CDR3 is CASSPSPGITLGEQFF. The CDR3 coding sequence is TGCGCCAGCAGCCCCTCCCCCGGGATAACCTTGGGTGAGCAGTTCTTC.

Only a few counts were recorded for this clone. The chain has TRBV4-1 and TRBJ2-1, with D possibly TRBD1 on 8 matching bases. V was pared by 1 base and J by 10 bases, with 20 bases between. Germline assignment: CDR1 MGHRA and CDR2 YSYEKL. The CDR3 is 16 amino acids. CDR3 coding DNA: TGCGCCAGCAGCCAAGTGGGGAGGGACAGGTCCCGCGAGCAGTTCTTC. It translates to CASSQVGRDRSREQFF.

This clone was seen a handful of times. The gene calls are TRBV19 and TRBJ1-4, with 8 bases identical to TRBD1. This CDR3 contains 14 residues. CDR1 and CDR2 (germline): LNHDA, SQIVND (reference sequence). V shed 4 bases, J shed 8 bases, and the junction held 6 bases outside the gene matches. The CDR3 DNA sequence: TGTGCCAGTAGTAGAACAGGGGGAGGAGAAAAACTGTTTTTT. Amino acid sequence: CASSRTGGGEKLFF.

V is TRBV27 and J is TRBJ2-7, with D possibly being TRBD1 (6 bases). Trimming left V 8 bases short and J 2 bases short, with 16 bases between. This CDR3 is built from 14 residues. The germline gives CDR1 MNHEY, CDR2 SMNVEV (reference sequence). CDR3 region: CASALTTGTYEQYF. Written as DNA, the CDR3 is TGTGCCAGCGCCCTAACGACAGGTACCTACGAGCAGTACTTC.

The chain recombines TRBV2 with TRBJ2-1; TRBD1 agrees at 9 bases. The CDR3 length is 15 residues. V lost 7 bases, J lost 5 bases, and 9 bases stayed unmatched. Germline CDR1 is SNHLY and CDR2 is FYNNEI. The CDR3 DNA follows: TGTGCCAGCACTTTGGACAGGGGATTTAACAATGAGCAGTTCTTC. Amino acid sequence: CASTLDRGFNNEQFF.

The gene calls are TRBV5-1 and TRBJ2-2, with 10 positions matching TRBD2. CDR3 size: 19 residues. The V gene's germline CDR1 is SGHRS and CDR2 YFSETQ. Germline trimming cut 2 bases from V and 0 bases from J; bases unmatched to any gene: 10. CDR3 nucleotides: TGCGCCAGCAGCTTAGCTCCGGGACTAGCGACCTCGAACACCGGGGAGCTGTTTTTT. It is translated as CASSLAPGLATSNTGELFF.